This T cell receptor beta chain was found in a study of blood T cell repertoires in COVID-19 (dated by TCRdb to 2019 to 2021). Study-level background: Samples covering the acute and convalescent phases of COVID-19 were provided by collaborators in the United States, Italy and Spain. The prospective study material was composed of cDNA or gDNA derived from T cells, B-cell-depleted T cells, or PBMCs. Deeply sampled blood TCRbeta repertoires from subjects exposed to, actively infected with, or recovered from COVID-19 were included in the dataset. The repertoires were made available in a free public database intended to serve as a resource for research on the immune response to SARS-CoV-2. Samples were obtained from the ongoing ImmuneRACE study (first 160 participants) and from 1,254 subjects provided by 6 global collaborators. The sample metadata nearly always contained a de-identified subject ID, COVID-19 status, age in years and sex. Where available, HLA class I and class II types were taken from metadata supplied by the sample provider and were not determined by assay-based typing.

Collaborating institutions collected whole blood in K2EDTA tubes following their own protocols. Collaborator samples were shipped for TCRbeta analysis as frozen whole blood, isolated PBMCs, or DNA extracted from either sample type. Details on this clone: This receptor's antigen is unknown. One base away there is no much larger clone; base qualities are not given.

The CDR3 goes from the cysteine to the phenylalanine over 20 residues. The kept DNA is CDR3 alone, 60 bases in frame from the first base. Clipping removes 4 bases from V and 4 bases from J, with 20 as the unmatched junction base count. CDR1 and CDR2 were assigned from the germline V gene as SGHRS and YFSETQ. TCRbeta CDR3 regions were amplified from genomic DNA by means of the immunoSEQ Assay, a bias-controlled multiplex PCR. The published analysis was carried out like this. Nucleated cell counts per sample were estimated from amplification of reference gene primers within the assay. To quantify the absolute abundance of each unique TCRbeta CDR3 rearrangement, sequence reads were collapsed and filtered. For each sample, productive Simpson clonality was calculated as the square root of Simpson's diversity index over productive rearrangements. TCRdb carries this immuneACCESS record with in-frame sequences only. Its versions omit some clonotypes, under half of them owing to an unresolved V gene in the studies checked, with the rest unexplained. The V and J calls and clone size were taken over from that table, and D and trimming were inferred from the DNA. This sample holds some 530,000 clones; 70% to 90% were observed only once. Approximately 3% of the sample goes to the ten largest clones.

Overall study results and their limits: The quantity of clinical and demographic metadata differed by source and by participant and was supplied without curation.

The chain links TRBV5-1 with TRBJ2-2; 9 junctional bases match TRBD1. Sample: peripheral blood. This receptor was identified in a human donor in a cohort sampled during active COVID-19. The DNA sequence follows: TGCGCCAGCAGCCTGACATCGGGACAGGGTGGACTCTCGAGCACCGGGGAGCTGTTTTTT. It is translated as CASSLTSGQGGLSSTGELFF.